These 27 T cell receptor beta chains were all obtained from the same sample, sequenced in a study of cytomegalovirus exposure and HLA in healthy donors. Researchers ran the PCR with 60 Vbeta and 13 Jbeta primers. The assay was immunoSEQ multiplex PCR, and TCRdb's table has in-frame clones only and misses some. The sample lists 90,000 to 110,000 clones, roughly 79% seen once, with roughly 6% in the top ten. The sample comprised PBMCs. All receptors come from a male donor in good health and CMV-seronegative.

The V and J genes are TRBV29-1 and TRBJ2-1; the match to TRBD2 covers 7 bases. The germline gives CDR1 SQVTM, CDR2 ANQGSEA. After removal of 2 bases from V and 0 bases from J, the junction contained 7 bases not matched to a gene. This CDR3 region has 16 residues. The CDR3 spells CSVERIPGGSYNEQFF. The DNA for the CDR3 is TGCAGCGTTGAAAGGATTCCGGGAGGCTCCTACAATGAGCAGTTCTTC.

J is TRBJ2-7 and V is TRBV6-1; 7 nucleotides match TRBD2. The germline gives CDR1 MNHNS, CDR2 SASEGT. V gave up 0 bases and J gave up 2 bases; unmatched junction bases: 4. CDR3 length equals 15 residues. The DNA of the CDR3 is TGTGCCAGCAGTGAAGCTGGCGGGGGAACCTACGAGCAGTACTTC. Translating it yields CASSEAGGGTYEQYF.

This rearrangement joins TRBV11-2 to TRBJ2-7, with 10 nucleotides matching TRBD2. This CDR3 spans 14 amino acids. V shed 0 bases and J 6 bases; nucleotides not matched to a gene: 2. Germline loops: CDR1 SGHAT, CDR2 FQNNGV. The CDR3 region is CASSLEPSGGEQYF. The DNA of the CDR3 is TGTGCCAGCAGCTTAGAGCCTAGCGGGGGCGAGCAGTACTTC.

The gene calls are TRBV14 and TRBJ1-2, with 7 bases aligning to TRBD1. Germline assignment: CDR1 SGHDN and CDR2 FVKESK. CDR3 length: 16 amino acids. J gave up 1 base and V 4 bases, and 9 bases lay outside the gene matches. CDR3 region: CASSPSRDRLNYGYTF. CDR3 nucleotides: TGTGCCAGCAGCCCCTCCCGGGACAGACTTAACTATGGCTACACCTTC.

The chain is built from TRBV28 and TRBJ1-2; weak D call: TRBD1 (5 bases). The ends were cut back, 1 base at V and 6 bases at J, with 12 bases in the middle. CDR1 is MDHEN and CDR2 is SYDVKM in the germline V gene. The CDR3 loop spans 14 amino acids. The CDR3 loop reads CASSLLIGAHGYTF. The CDR3 DNA sequence: TGTGCCAGCAGTTTATTGATTGGGGCTCATGGCTACACCTTC.

This chain connects TRBV19 to TRBJ1-2; TRBD1 is a possible D gene (6 bases). The CDR3 has 11 amino acids. V lost 8 bases and J lost 4, with 8 bases in between. In germline, CDR1 is LNHDA, CDR2 SQIVND (reference sequence). The CDR3 reads CASGRGYGYTF. Here the CDR3 DNA reads TGTGCCAGTGGCAGGGGCTATGGCTACACCTTC.

CDR3 residues: CASSPLRPAQETQYF. The CDR3 DNA follows: TGTGCCAGCTCACCACTCCGGCCAGCGCAAGAGACCCAGTACTTC. The J gene is TRBJ2-5, the V gene TRBV18, with D unclear. Germline lookup yields CDR1 KGHSH and CDR2 LQKENI. The CDR3 is 15 amino acids. The germline V and J ends were trimmed by 1 base and 2 bases, with 11 bases remaining between them.

The rearrangement links TRBV30 to TRBJ1-1; maybe TRBD1 (6 bases). The V end lost 3 bases, the J end lost 5 bases, and 16 bases lay between the germline ends. This CDR3 has 14 residues. Germline loops: CDR1 GTSNPN, CDR2 SVGIG (reference sequence). CDR3 in amino acids: CAWSPLLGATEAFF. The CDR3 coding sequence is TGTGCCTGGAGCCCCCTTTTGGGGGCTACTGAAGCTTTCTTT.

This clone has only a few counts. The chain has TRBV6-4 and TRBJ2-6; unclear D gene. CDR1 is MRHNA and CDR2 is SNTAGT in the germline V gene. The CDR3 is 15 amino acids. V was clipped by 2 bases and J by 1 base, with 6 bases between them. The CDR3 spells CASSDHSSGANVLTF. CDR3 sequence (DNA): TGTGCCAGCAGTGACCACTCGTCTGGGGCCAACGTCCTGACTTTC.

Worth noting for this clone: This specimen includes other DNA sequences encoding the same CDR3. The gene calls are TRBV4-3 and TRBJ2-1, with D possibly TRBD1 on 6 matching bases. V lost 0 bases to trimming and J lost 10 bases, with 10 bases between them. Germline CDR1 reads LGHNA; CDR2 reads YSLEER. The CDR3 has 13 residues. CDR3 sequence reads: CASSQDTQGEQFF. CDR3 DNA: TGCGCCAGCAGCCAAGATACCCAGGGGGAGCAGTTCTTC.

Only a few counts were recorded for this clone. The V call is TRBV7-3, the J call TRBJ2-3; TRBD1 aligns across 8 bases. The V and J ends lost 4 bases and 5 bases, in that order; junction bases with no gene match: 5. Per the germline V gene, CDR1 is SGHTA and CDR2 is FQGTGA. This CDR3 is built from 14 residues. This CDR3 reads CASSSGQGQDTQYF. The CDR3 DNA reads as TGTGCCAGCAGCTCAGGACAGGGTCAAGATACGCAGTATTTT.

This clone was counted between two and nine times. The chain couples TRBV10-3 to TRBJ2-5; 7 bases match TRBD2. Trimming took 0 bases from V and 5 from J; bases not matched to a gene: 12. Germline V gives CDR1 ENHRY, CDR2 SYGVKD. The CDR3 is made up of 17 amino acids. The CDR3 loop is CAISESDQRAAGETQYF. The CDR3 DNA sequence: TGTGCCATCAGTGAGTCGGATCAGCGGGCAGCGGGGGAGACCCAGTACTTC.

The chain joins TRBV7-3 to TRBJ2-6; unclear D gene. V was shortened by 5 bases and J by 0 bases, with 11 bases between the two germline ends. Germline loops: CDR1 SGHTA, CDR2 FQGTGA. The length of the CDR3 is 16 residues. The CDR3 protein is CASSTRYSSGANVLTF. Written as DNA, the CDR3 is TGTGCCAGCAGCACACGATACAGCTCTGGGGCCAACGTCCTGACTTTC.

The rearrangement links TRBV7-8 to TRBJ2-5, with 10 bases fitting TRBD1. J gave up 5 bases and V 4 bases, and 16 bases lay outside the gene matches. CDR1 is SGHVS, CDR2 FQNEAQ, per germline. This CDR3 region has 18 residues. This chain's CDR3 is CASSSVFLGQGEWETQYF. The CDR3, as DNA: TGTGCCAGCAGCTCCGTATTTCTAGGACAGGGGGAATGGGAGACCCAGTACTTC.

The rearrangement uses TRBV7-3 and TRBJ2-3; 7 positions agree with TRBD2. This CDR3 spans 16 amino acids. CDR1 is SGHTA and CDR2 is FQGTGA in the germline V gene. The V segment lost 5 bases and the J segment 0 bases; nucleotides outside the gene matches: 8. CDR3 in DNA: TGTGCCAGCAGCACCAAACTAGCGAGGAGCACAGATACGCAGTATTTT. Translated, it gives CASSTKLARSTDTQYF.

The rearrangement links TRBV9 to TRBJ2-5; 9 bases line up with TRBD2. The CDR3 length is 13 residues. J was trimmed by 3 bases and V by 4 bases; bases with no gene match: 1. Germline V lookup: CDR1 SGDLS, CDR2 YYNGEE. The CDR3 sequence is CASSSSGKETQYF. CDR3 DNA: TGTGCCAGCAGCTCTAGCGGGAAAGAGACCCAGTACTTC.

The chain employs TRBV15 and TRBJ2-2, with a tentative D call TRBD2 (6 bases). The CDR3 contains 14 residues. Germline V CDR1 and CDR2: LNHNV, YYDKDF (reference sequence). V lost 9 bases and J lost 8, with 19 bases in between. The CDR3 loop is CATSSSLSGGELFF. Written as DNA, the CDR3 is TGTGCCACGTCCAGCTCCTTGAGCGGGGGGGAGCTGTTTTTT. The full variable domain, in which reference TRBV15 and TRBJ2-2 provide the parts outside the CDR3, is DAMVIQNPRYQVTQFGKPVTLSCSQTLNHNVMYWYQQKSSQAPKLLFHYYDKDFNNEADTPDNFQSRRPNTSFCFLDIRSPGLGDTAMYLCATSSSLSGGELFFGEGSRLTVL.

The rearrangement joins TRBV11-3 to TRBJ2-3; tentative D call: TRBD2 (7 bases). Between the trimmed V and J ends, which lost 5 bases and 6 bases, there was a span of 21 bases. CDR3 size: 16 residues. Per germline, CDR1 SGHNT and CDR2 YENEEA. The CDR3 here is CASSRGAAGPTDTQYF. In nucleotides, the CDR3 is TGTGCCAGCAGCCGGGGGGCGGCAGGGCCGACTGATACGCAGTATTTT.

The rearrangement links TRBV5-4 to TRBJ2-2, with 7 nucleotides matching TRBD2. The germline gives CDR1 SGHNT, CDR2 YYREEE (reference sequence). The CDR3 is 15 amino acids. V was pared by 4 bases and J by 0 bases, with 3 bases of the junction left unmatched. CDR3 residues: CASSPSGANTGELFF. The CDR3 DNA reads TGTGCCAGCAGCCCAAGCGGGGCGAACACCGGGGAGCTGTTTTTT.

The V gene is TRBV5-8, the J gene TRBJ1-1; D is uncertain. V was shortened by 0 bases and J by 0 bases, with 9 bases between the two germline ends. CDR1 is SGHTS and CDR2 is YDEGEE in the germline V gene. The CDR3 sequence is 15 residues long. The CDR3, as DNA: TGTGCCAGCAGCTTGGGCGGGCAACTGAACACTGAAGCTTTCTTT. It yields the protein CASSLGGQLNTEAFF.

The CDR3 is CASSVGTSEYEQYF. The CDR3 region has the DNA TGTGCCAGCAGCGTCGGGACAAGTGAATACGAGCAGTACTTC. The chain carries TRBV7-9 and TRBJ2-7, with a tentative D call TRBD1 (6 bases). The CDR3 runs to 14 residues. The ends were cut back, 5 bases at V and 4 bases at J, with 15 bases in the middle. CDR1 is SEHNR and CDR2 is FQNEAQ in the germline V gene (reference sequence).

The V call is TRBV14, the J call TRBJ1-2, with 7 positions matching TRBD1. Trimming at V came to 0 bases and at J to 2 bases, leaving 12 bases not matched to a gene. Germline lookup yields CDR1 SGHDN and CDR2 FVKESK. The CDR3 runs to 18 residues. The chain's CDR3 is CASSQDFQGVRANYGYTF. The CDR3 DNA is TGTGCCAGCAGCCAAGACTTCCAGGGGGTTAGGGCGAACTATGGCTACACCTTC. Full variable domain (missing parts from reference TRBV14 and TRBJ1-2): EAGVTQFPSHSVIEKGQTVTLRCDPISGHDNLYWYRRVMGKEIKFLLHFVKESKQDESGMPNNRFLAERTGGTYSTLKVQPAELEDSGVYFCASSQDFQGVRANYGYTFGSGTRLTVV.

The chain joins TRBV21-1 to TRBJ1-5. TRBV21-1 corresponds to a pseudogene. This CDR3 has 17 amino acids. CDR3 protein: CASSKWGTQGSNQPQHF. The CDR3 coding sequence is TGTGCCAGCAGCAAATGGGGGACTCAGGGTAGCAATCAGCCCCAGCATTTT.

This clone was detected only once. The chain links TRBV7-2 to TRBJ2-1; D might be TRBD2 (5 bases). The CDR3 runs to 14 residues. Germline V gene data show CDR1 as SGHTA and CDR2 as FQGNSA. The V end was cut by 2 bases, the J end by 10 bases, with 15 bases between. For the CDR3, the DNA is TGTGCCAGCAGCTTAACCCCCCTAGGAGGAGAGCAGTTCTTC. Its translation is CASSLTPLGGEQFF.

This clone was seen a handful of times. V is TRBV2 and J is TRBJ2-4, with a weak D call TRBD2 (6 bases). V was cut by 3 bases and J by 6 bases, with 15 bases left in between. Per germline, CDR1 SNHLY and CDR2 FYNNEI. CDR3 length: 15 amino acids. CDR3 region: CASSDRGTRGNIQYF. The CDR3 region has the DNA TGTGCCAGCAGTGATCGGGGGACGAGGGGAAACATTCAGTACTTC.

This clone was detected a few times. DNA for the CDR3: TGTGCCAGCAGCCCCAATCTCATCCTTACGGGGACCCAGTACTTC. Protein: CASSPNLILTGTQYF. J is TRBJ2-5 and V is TRBV7-2, with D unresolved. Germline values: CDR1 SGHTA, CDR2 FQGNSA. V dropped 5 bases and J dropped 7 bases, with 20 bases sitting between them. CDR3 length: 15 amino acids.

CDR3 region: CASSKDKNYGYTF. CDR3 nucleotides: TGTGCCAGCAGTAAGGACAAGAACTATGGCTACACCTTC. The V call is TRBV2, the J call TRBJ1-2; weak D call: TRBD1 (5 bases). This CDR3 has 13 residues. Between the trimmed V and J ends, which lost 5 bases and 2 bases, there was a span of 9 bases. Germline V lookup: CDR1 SNHLY, CDR2 FYNNEI.